This TCR beta chain stems from a study of blood T cell repertoires in COVID-19 (dated by TCRdb to 2020 to 2021). Concerning the study at large: The collaborator samples originated in the United States, Italy and Spain and spanned the acute and convalescent phases of COVID-19. The material from the prospective study consisted of cDNA or gDNA derived from T cells, B-cell-depleted T cells, or PBMCs. Subjects who had been exposed to COVID-19, were actively infected with it, or had recovered from it provided the deeply sampled blood TCRbeta repertoires that made up the dataset. A freely available public database, intended as a resource for researchers studying the immune response to SARS-CoV-2, is where the repertoires were released. The samples were drawn from two sources: the first 160 participants of the ongoing ImmuneRACE study, and 1,000 to 1,500 subjects contributed by 6 global collaborators. A de-identified subject ID, COVID-19 status, age in years and sex were almost always included in the sample metadata. Where available, HLA class I and class II types were obtained from metadata supplied by the sample provider rather than from assay-based typing. The study at large found these results: The amount of clinical and demographic metadata varied by source and participant and was provided uncurated.

The collaborating institutions used their own protocols to collect whole blood in K2EDTA tubes. Collaborator samples were shipped for TCRbeta analysis as frozen whole blood, isolated PBMCs, or DNA extracted from either sample type. The immunoSEQ Assay, a bias-controlled multiplex PCR, was used to amplify TCRbeta CDR3 regions from genomic DNA. The study's own analysis went as follows. Nucleated cell counts per sample were estimated from amplification of reference gene primers within the assay. To quantify the absolute abundance of each unique TCRbeta CDR3 rearrangement, sequence reads were collapsed and filtered. For each sample, productive Simpson clonality was calculated as the square root of Simpson's diversity index across productive rearrangements. TCRdb mirrors the immuneACCESS table, restricted to in-frame sequences. Some clones are absent from its copies; in checked studies, under half trace to an unresolved V gene, and the reason for the others is unknown. The D gene and trimming were derived from the DNA, and the V and J assignments and clone size from that table. The sample contains around 120,000 clones, around three quarters of them found a single time. Approximately 2.3% of the sample rests with the top ten.

Regarding this clone: The specificity of this receptor is unknown. No per-base quality is available; no much larger clone lies one base away.

Sample: peripheral blood. The source is a woman aged 70-85 years with acute or convalescent COVID-19.

This receptor has the CDR3 CASSIRTSDEQYF. DNA sequence: TGTGCCAGTAGTATCCGGACTAGCGACGAGCAGTACTTC. This sequence uses TRBV19 and TRBJ2-7; 9 central bases correspond to TRBD2. The CDR3 starts with the cysteine, ends with the phenylalanine, and has 13 residues. Only the CDR3 DNA stays, 39 bases, in frame from base 1. After removal of 3 bases from V and 5 bases from J, the junction retains 2 bases not matched to a gene. The germline V gene encodes CDR1 LNHDA and CDR2 SQIVND (reference sequence).